One T cell receptor beta chain is described in this entry. Antigen unknown. The germline gene is not matched at one end of the junction; a read error may be the cause. The library came from three nested PCR rounds adapted from ARM-PCR protocols. TCRdb re-analysed the multiplex PCR reads in MiXCR, keeping a single row per CDR3 protein. The sample includes approximately 68,000 distinct CDR3 sequences, 76% of them seen just once. The template was RNA from unsorted bulk tissue. The normal lung tissue was taken more than 3 cm from the tumor edge. This record belongs to a study of tumor and adjacent non-tumor tissue in lung cancer. The overall study: The cohort had around eleven adenocarcinoma, a couple of squamous cell and 1 small cell patients. Samples averaged about 3.8 million productive TCRbeta reads each. Study observations and caveats: Compared with tumor, normal lung showed significantly lower TCR diversity. Patients with more diverse tumor TCRs had worse survival.

Germline CDR1 and CDR2: WSHSY and SAAADI. The CDR3 loop spans 15 amino acids. Input material: distant non-tumor lung tissue. V and J are TRBV10-2 and TRBJ1-2, with a tentative D call TRBD1 (5 bases). The receptor was derived from a man aged 55-75 years with non-small cell lung cancer. The CDR3 bases are TGCGCCAGCAGTGAGCCGGGACGTCTAGAGTATGGCTGCACCTTC. Protein product: CASSEPGRLEYGCTF.